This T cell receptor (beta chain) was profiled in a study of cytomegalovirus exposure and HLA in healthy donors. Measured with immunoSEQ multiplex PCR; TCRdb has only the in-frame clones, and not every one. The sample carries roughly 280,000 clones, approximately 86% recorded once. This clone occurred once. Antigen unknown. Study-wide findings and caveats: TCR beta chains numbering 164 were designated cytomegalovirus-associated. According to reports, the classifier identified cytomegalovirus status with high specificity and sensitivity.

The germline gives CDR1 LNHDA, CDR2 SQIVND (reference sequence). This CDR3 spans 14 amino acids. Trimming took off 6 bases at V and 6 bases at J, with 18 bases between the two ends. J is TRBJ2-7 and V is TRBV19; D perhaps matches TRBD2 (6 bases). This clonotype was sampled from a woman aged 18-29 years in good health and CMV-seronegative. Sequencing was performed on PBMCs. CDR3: CASSPGGWGIEQYF. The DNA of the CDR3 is TGTGCCAGTAGCCCCGGGGGTTGGGGGATCGAGCAGTACTTC.